Listed below are T cell receptor beta chains from one sample, sequenced in a study of human T cells and chemical hapten exposure. TCRdb processed the RACE reads anew with MiXCR; each CDR3 protein has one entry. The data hold around 330,000 distinct CDR3 sequences, with 5.5% observed a single time. Sequenced material: whole blood, taken in connection with sensitization to the hapten diphenylcyclopropenone (DPC). These TCRs come from a woman younger than 30 with alopecia areata. Some clones in this sample may be carry-over from other donors' samples. Both conserved end residues are part of each CDR3. Each record gives: CDR3 length, J gene, V gene, D gene, clone size, CDR3 protein, CDR3 DNA. D genes are given only for firm matches. Only some rows state a clone size, as once, few, many or a class for expanded clones.

16	TRBJ1-4	TRBV5-1	.	few	CASSLDLGTTNEKLFF	TGCGCCAGCAGCTTGGATCTGGGGACAACTAATGAAAAACTGTTTTTT
15	TRBJ2-7	TRBV7-2	.	few	CASSLVSGKGYEQYF	TGTGCCAGCAGCTTAGTGTCAGGGAAGGGGTACGAGCAGTACTTC
13	TRBJ1-2	TRBV29-1	.	many	CSVHSGGTYGYTF	TGCAGCGTGCATTCTGGGGGCACCTATGGCTACACCTTC
15	TRBJ2-2	TRBV27	TRBD2	many	CASSLRGGNTGELFF	TGTGCCAGCAGTTTACGCGGGGGTAACACCGGGGAGCTGTTTTTT
18	TRBJ1-1	TRBV6-1	TRBD1	few	CASSRGGTGGSRNTEAFF	TGTGCCAGCAGCCGAGGTGGGACAGGGGGCTCCAGGAACACTGAAGCTTTCTTT
12	TRBJ1-1	TRBV2	.	.	CASSEQYTEAFF	TGTGCCAGCAGTGAACAGTACACTGAAGCTTTCTTT
15	TRBJ2-5	TRBV6-6	.	many	CASTHQTGYQETQYF	TGTGCCAGCACACACCAAACAGGGTACCAAGAGACCCAGTACTTC
13	TRBJ1-1	TRBV27	.	many	CASSPIKNTEAFF	TGTGCCAGCAGTCCTATCAAGAACACTGAAGCTTTCTTT
14	TRBJ2-5	TRBV7-2	.	few	CASSFSAWEETQYF	TGTGCCAGCAGCTTCTCAGCCTGGGAAGAGACCCAGTACTTC
13	TRBJ2-4	TRBV12-3/TRBV12-4	TRBD2	.	CASTPGLANIQYF	TGTGCCAGCACCCCGGGACTAGCAAACATTCAGTACTTC
15	TRBJ2-7	TRBV6-5	.	.	CASSYWMAAPYEQYF	TGTGCCAGCAGTTACTGGATGGCGGCTCCCTACGAGCAGTACTTC
15	TRBJ2-3	TRBV7-2	TRBD2	few	CASSTHSGGGDTQYF	TGTGCCAGCAGCACCCATAGCGGGGGGGGAGATACGCAGTATTTT
12	TRBJ1-1	TRBV10-3	.	few	CAVGGADTEAFF	TGTGCCGTAGGGGGGGCCGACACTGAAGCTTTCTTT
14	TRBJ1-4	TRBV7-8	TRBD1	many	CASSPGQGYEKLFF	TGTGCCAGCAGCCCGGGACAGGGGTATGAAAAACTGTTTTTT
14	TRBJ2-5	TRBV6-6	.	many	CASSYSSGEETQYF	TGTGCCAGCAGTTACTCCTCGGGGGAAGAGACCCAGTACTTC
13	TRBJ2-7	TRBV6-5	TRBD2	many	CATGPGGTLEQYF	TGTGCCACCGGCCCGGGGGGGACTCTCGAGCAGTACTTC
14	TRBJ1-1	TRBV7-2	TRBD1	.	CASSIQGAGTEAFF	TGTGCCAGCAGCATACAGGGGGCGGGCACTGAAGCTTTCTTT
17	TRBJ2-7	TRBV18	TRBD2	few	CASSPLTSGGSSYEQYF	TGTGCCAGCTCACCCCTTACTAGCGGGGGGTCCTCCTACGAGCAGTACTTC
15	TRBJ2-1	TRBV6-1	.	.	CASIGPATLNNEQFF	TGTGCCAGCATAGGTCCAGCAACCCTAAACAATGAGCAGTTCTTC
15	TRBJ1-5	TRBV27	TRBD1	many	CASSLVGQEGQPQHF	TGTGCCAGCAGTTTAGTTGGACAGGAAGGTCAGCCCCAGCATTTT
15	TRBJ1-2	TRBV6-2/TRBV6-3	.	few	CASRPDTRAFYGYTF	TGTGCCAGCAGACCGGACACCAGAGCCTTCTATGGCTACACCTTC
13	TRBJ2-3	TRBV5-4	.	.	CASTGGWTDTQYF	TGTGCCAGCACCGGGGGATGGACAGATACGCAGTATTTT
14	TRBJ1-1	TRBV7-8	.	many	CASSLRRGRTEAFF	TGTGCCAGCAGCTTACGGAGAGGGAGGACTGAAGCTTTCTTT
13	TRBJ2-5	TRBV7-2	.	.	CASSFTQLETQYF	TGTGCCAGCAGCTTTACCCAGTTAGAGACCCAGTACTTC
17	TRBJ1-6	TRBV5-1	.	few	CASSPGTSLLSGSPLHF	TGCGCCAGCAGTCCCGGGACATCTTTGCTGTCAGGTTCACCCCTCCACTTT
14	TRBJ2-1	TRBV18	.	.	CASSLLGVYNEQFF	TGTGCCAGCTCACTCCTTGGGGTTTACAATGAGCAGTTCTTC
17	TRBJ2-5	TRBV7-8	TRBD2	few	CASSLVGRGARGETQYF	TGTGCCAGCAGCTTAGTAGGGCGCGGGGCGCGGGGGGAGACCCAGTACTTC
11	TRBJ2-1	TRBV5-4	.	.	CASSFRGMQFF	TGTGCCAGCAGCTTTCGGGGAATGCAGTTCTTC
13	TRBJ1-1	TRBV27	TRBD1	many	CASSFRGQVEAFF	TGTGCCAGCAGTTTCCGCGGACAGGTCGAAGCTTTCTTT
13	TRBJ1-4	TRBV5-1	.	many	CASSLEDNEKLFF	TGCGCCAGCAGCTTGGAAGATAATGAAAAACTGTTTTTT
14	TRBJ2-3	TRBV20-1	TRBD2	.	CSATLAGDTDTQYF	TGCAGTGCTACACTAGCGGGGGACACAGATACGCAGTATTTT
14	TRBJ2-5	TRBV5-4	.	few	CASSNWAGLETQYF	TGTGCCAGCAGCAATTGGGCAGGTCTAGAGACCCAGTACTTC
15	TRBJ2-3	TRBV18	.	medium-sized	CASSPPAPSTDTQYF	TGTGCCAGCTCACCACCCGCTCCCAGCACAGATACGCAGTATTTT
13	TRBJ1-1	TRBV7-2	TRBD1	.	CASSVGGSPEAFF	TGTGCCAGCAGCGTAGGGGGCTCCCCTGAAGCTTTCTTT
14	TRBJ2-1	TRBV7-9	TRBD2	few	CATPQRGGHNEQFF	TGTGCCACCCCCCAGCGGGGGGGCCACAATGAGCAGTTCTTC
14	TRBJ1-6	TRBV6-1	.	.	CASSEDQIVSPLHF	TGTGCCAGCAGTGAAGACCAAATTGTCTCACCCCTCCACTTT
15	TRBJ2-5	TRBV7-9	TRBD1	many	CASSKQQGVEETQYF	TGTGCCAGCAGCAAACAACAGGGGGTAGAAGAGACCCAGTACTTC
15	TRBJ2-7	TRBV5-1	.	many	CASSLEGKGAYEQYF	TGCGCCAGCAGCTTGGAAGGGAAGGGGGCCTACGAGCAGTACTTC